The clone carrying this T cell receptor beta chain was observed many times. The CDR3 consists of 14 residues. The germline V and J ends were trimmed by 8 bases and 3 bases, with 17 bases remaining between them. CDR1 is SNHLY and CDR2 is FYNNEI in the germline V gene. This sample is part of a study of response to subunit inactivated influenza vaccine. One entry per CDR3 protein, called by TCRdb with MiXCR from the RT-PCR reads. The sample yields more than 200,000 distinct CDR3 sequences, 9% to 15% seen once. This specimen consisted of non-naive T cells sorted from PBMCs, obtained around 14 days before vaccination. This chain connects TRBV2 to TRBJ2-7; D is unresolved. This TCR was sampled from a man between 45 and 60 years old who received an inactivated influenza vaccine. The CDR3 bases are TGTGCCAGCGTGGGGTGGAATCGGGTCTACGAGCAGTACTTC. Translating gives CASVGWNRVYEQYF. Full variable domain (outside the CDR3, taken from reference TRBV2 and TRBJ2-7): EPEVTQTPSHQVTQMGQEVILRCVPISNHLYFYWYRQILGQKVEFLVSFYNNEISEKSEIFDDQFSVERPDGSNFTLKIRSTKLEDSAMYFCASVGWNRVYEQYFGPGTRLTVT.